The 9 T cell receptor beta chains listed next were all sequenced from one sample in a study of early T cells in non-severe SARS-CoV-2 infection. TCRdb called the 5' RACE reads again in MiXCR, with one record for every CDR3 protein. The sample gives fewer than 30,000 distinct CDR3 sequences, about 4.8% of which show up once; around 5.6% is in the top ten. Sample: whole blood. These receptors originate from an adult who was a healthcare worker with PCR-confirmed SARS-CoV-2 infection or an uninfected control (not recorded which).

This chain links TRBV7-7 with TRBJ1-1; D uncertain. Germline CDR1 is SSHAT and CDR2 is FNYEAQ (reference sequence). Trimming shortened V by 1 base and J by 6 bases, and 9 bases separated the two germline ends. CDR3 length equals 13 residues. The CDR3 DNA sequence: TGTGCCAGCAGCTTAGATAGGACCGCTGAAGCTTTCTTT. This gives the protein CASSLDRTAEAFF.

This clonotype was picked up many times. The chain has TRBV27 and TRBJ2-7; D possibly corresponds to TRBD1 (6 bases). The CDR3 covers 14 residues. CDR1 is MNHEY, CDR2 SMNVEV, per germline (reference sequence). V was cut by 3 bases and J by 0 bases, with 9 bases left in between. The CDR3 loop reads CASSLAGDSYEQYF. CDR3 DNA: TGTGCCAGCAGTTTGGCAGGGGACTCCTACGAGCAGTACTTC.

The chain couples TRBV6-1 to TRBJ2-5; no clear D gene. Germline assignment: CDR1 MNHNS and CDR2 SASEGT. Trimming cost V 8 bases and J 7 bases, with 8 bases left between them. The CDR3 runs to 10 residues. For the CDR3, the DNA is TGTGCCAGCCGAGGACCGACCCAGTACTTC. Translated: CASRGPTQYF.

This clonotype was seen many times. The gene calls are TRBV14 and TRBJ2-2; TRBD2 aligns across 9 bases. V trimming: 4 bases; J trimming: 3 bases; junction bases outside the gene matches: 6. This CDR3 has 16 amino acids. From germline, CDR1 is SGHDN and CDR2 FVKESK. The CDR3 spells CASSRLAGQYTGELFF. In DNA form, the CDR3 reads TGTGCCAGCAGCCGGCTAGCGGGGCAGTACACCGGGGAGCTGTTTTTT.

Notes on this clonotype: This may come from a read error, since a much larger clone is one base off. The final CDR3 position lacks the conserved phenylalanine or tryptophan, pointing to a likely read error. The chain recombines TRBV12-3 or TRBV12-4 with TRBJ2-3; TRBD2 matches at 11 bases. This CDR3 has 17 amino acids. V dropped 5 bases and J dropped 2; count of bases not matched to a gene: 9. As DNA, the CDR3 is TGTGCCAGCAGTCCCAGCCTGACTAGCGGGGCCACAGATACGCAGTATCTT. Its translation: CASSPSLTSGATDTQYL.

J is TRBJ2-5 and V is TRBV27, with D possibly matching TRBD1 (6 bases). From germline, CDR1 is MNHEY and CDR2 SMNVEV (reference sequence). V shed 4 bases and J shed 3 bases, with 9 bases lying between them. The CDR3 spans 13 residues. In DNA form, the CDR3 reads TGTGCCAGCAGTTCACAGGGAAAAGAGACCCAGTACTTC. It yields the protein CASSSQGKETQYF.

There are many counts of this clonotype. The CDR3 region has the DNA TGCAGTGCTAGAGTGGGGACGGCAAGCTCCTACAATGAGCAGTTCTTC. Translation gives CSARVGTASSYNEQFF. V and J are TRBV20-1 and TRBJ2-1; D tentatively fits TRBD1 or TRBD2 (5 bases each). The CDR3 totals 16 residues. The V gene lost 1 base and the J gene lost 0 bases, with 13 bases spanning the gap. Germline CDR1 DFQATT, CDR2 SNEGSKA (reference sequence).

This clonotype has a count of ten or more. The V gene is TRBV7-8, the J gene TRBJ1-4; tentatively, D is TRBD1 (6 bases). V was clipped by 8 bases and J by 4 bases, with 14 bases between them. The CDR3 is 14 amino acids. The germline gives CDR1 SGHVS, CDR2 FQNEAQ. CDR3 residues: CASRTRGNNEKLFF. The DNA of the CDR3 is TGTGCCAGCCGCACAAGGGGGAATAATGAAAAACTGTTTTTT.

This clonotype was seen repeatedly, ten times or more. The chain links TRBV5-1 to TRBJ2-3; D is perhaps TRBD1 (6 bases). Germline-derived CDR1 and CDR2 are SGHRS and YFSETQ. V dropped 2 bases and J dropped 0 bases, with 13 bases sitting between them. The CDR3 sequence is 16 residues long. CDR3 DNA: TGCGCCAGCAGCTTCGGACAGTACTCTAGCACAGATACGCAGTATTTT. Translated, it gives CASSFGQYSSTDTQYF. Variable domain in full (rest from reference TRBV5-1 and TRBJ2-3): KAGVTQTPRYLIKTRGQQVTLSCSPISGHRSVSWYQQTPGQGLQFLFEYFSETQRNKGNFPGRFSGRQFSNSRSEMNVSTLELGDSALYLCASSFGQYSSTDTQYFGPGTRLTVL.